A single sample gave rise to the 22 T cell receptor beta chains below, sequenced in a study of PD-1 blockade in mismatch repair-deficient tumors. TCRdb's table, derived via immunoSEQ multiplex PCR, lists solely in-frame clones and lacks some. Seen here are around 120,000 clones, roughly 86% observed once, and the top ten hold less than 15%. This material consisted of peripheral blood, taken 44 weeks after starting pembrolizumab. The source is an adult with mismatch repair-deficient cancer.

This clone was counted a few times. The genes are TRBV6-1 and TRBJ2-6; D possibly corresponds to TRBD1 (6 bases). V gave up 2 bases and J gave up 0 bases, with 8 bases separating them. There are 16 residues in the CDR3. Germline CDR1 MNHNS, CDR2 SASEGT. CDR3 loop: CASSEQGYSGANVLTF. The CDR3 coding sequence is TGTGCCAGCAGTGAACAGGGGTACTCTGGGGCCAACGTCCTGACTTTC.

The table lists this clone with a count of one. The gene calls are TRBV5-6 and TRBJ1-1; 10 positions match TRBD1. Trimming removed 0 bases from V and 11 bases from J; junction bases left unmatched: 19. The germline V gene has CDR1 SGHDT and CDR2 YYEEEE. The CDR3 is 18 amino acids. The CDR3 DNA sequence: TGTGCCAGCAGCTTGGCCTATGGACCGTGGGACAGGGGAGAACTGGCTTTCTTT. Protein product: CASSLAYGPWDRGELAFF.

The chain employs TRBV5-4 and TRBJ2-2; the match to TRBD1 covers 10 bases. Germline V gene lookup returns CDR1 SGHNT and CDR2 YYREEE (reference sequence). V lost 0 bases and J lost 3; bases outside the gene matches: 5. The CDR3 is 17 amino acids. The CDR3 nucleotides are TGTGCCAGCAGCTTGGAATTGACAGGGGGCGACACCGGGGAGCTGTTTTTT. Translated, it gives CASSLELTGGDTGELFF.

This sequence joins TRBV7-9 and TRBJ2-2; D is ambiguous. Trimming took off 5 bases at V and 2 bases at J, with 9 bases between the two ends. CDR1 is SEHNR and CDR2 is FQNEAQ in the germline V gene (reference sequence). CDR3 length equals 14 residues. The CDR3, as DNA: TGTGCCAGCAGCGCGACGGTTAACACCGGGGAGCTGTTTTTT. Protein product: CASSATVNTGELFF. The variable domain in full, with the rest retrieved from reference TRBV7-9 and TRBJ2-2, is DTGVSQNPRHKITKRGQNVTFRCDPISEHNRLYWYRQTLGQGPEFLTYFQNEAQLEKSRLLSDRFSAERPKGSFSTLEIQRTEQGDSAMYLCASSATVNTGELFFGEGSRLTVL.

This clone was seen once. V usage is TRBV5-6 and J usage is TRBJ2-7; possible D gene TRBD2, 5 bases. Per germline, CDR1 SGHDT and CDR2 YYEEEE. Trimming removed 4 bases from V and 0 bases from J, with 14 bases in between. CDR3 size: 15 residues. The CDR3 is CASSPGAASSYEQYF. In DNA form, the CDR3 reads TGTGCCAGCAGCCCAGGAGCGGCTAGCTCCTACGAGCAGTACTTC. Based on the CDR3 plus reference TRBV5-6 and TRBJ2-7, the full variable domain is DAGVTQSPTHLIKTRGQQVTLRCSPKSGHDTVSWYQQALGQGPQFIFQYYEEEERQRGNFPDRFSGHQFPNYSSELNVNALLLGDSALYLCASSPGAASSYEQYFGPGTRLTVT.

The chain is built from TRBV28 and TRBJ2-1; D is undetermined. Per the germline V gene, CDR1 is MDHEN and CDR2 is SYDVKM. There are 14 residues in the CDR3. The ends were cut back, 6 bases at V and 0 bases at J, with 9 bases in the middle. The CDR3 sequence is CASSRVFSYNEQFF. In DNA, the CDR3 is TGTGCCAGCAGCCGGGTATTCTCCTACAATGAGCAGTTCTTC.

The gene calls are TRBV2 and TRBJ2-7; tentatively, D is TRBD1 (5 bases). The germline V and J ends were trimmed by 1 base and 2 bases, with 12 bases remaining between them. Germline CDR1 reads SNHLY; CDR2 reads FYNNEI. CDR3 length: 15 amino acids. Here the CDR3 reads CASSEGPGSTYEQYF. For the CDR3, the DNA is TGTGCCAGCAGTGAAGGGCCAGGGTCTACCTACGAGCAGTACTTC.

The sample holds a few counts of this clone. This chain joins TRBV5-1 and TRBJ2-2, with D uncertain. This CDR3 has 12 amino acids. V lost 5 bases and J lost 4, with 6 bases in between. Germline CDR1 and CDR2: SGHRS and YFSETQ. The CDR3 DNA follows: TGCGCCAGCAGACGGAGCACCGGGGAGCTGTTTTTT. This sequence encodes CASRRSTGELFF.

The chain combines TRBV11-2 with TRBJ2-3, with 7 bases matching TRBD1. Germline V gene lookup returns CDR1 SGHAT and CDR2 FQNNGV. The CDR3 consists of 15 residues. Germline trimming cut 5 bases from V and 0 bases from J; bases unmatched to any gene: 5. CDR3 in DNA: TGTGCCAGCAGCGCCGGGACAGCTAGCACAGATACGCAGTATTTT. It is translated as CASSAGTASTDTQYF. Filled out from reference TRBV11-2 and TRBJ2-3, the complete variable domain reads EAGVAQSPRYKIIEKRQSVAFWCNPISGHATLYWYQQILGQGPKLLIQFQNNGVVDDSQLPKDRFSAERLKGVDSTLKIQPAKLEDSAVYLCASSAGTASTDTQYFGPGTRLTVL.

This clone was observed a few times. The chain carries TRBV4-2 and TRBJ2-3; D is unresolved. CDR3 length: 15 amino acids. Germline CDR1 reads LGHNA; CDR2 reads YNFKEQ. The germline V and J ends were trimmed by 5 bases and 2 bases, with 14 bases remaining between them. Here the CDR3 DNA reads TGTGCCAGCAGCGGGGAACTGGCACACACAGATACGCAGTATTTT. Translation: CASSGELAHTDTQYF.

The chain couples TRBV29-1 to TRBJ2-3, with D maybe TRBD2 (6 bases). The V and J ends lost 4 bases and 4 bases respectively, with 9 bases between them. Germline V CDR1 and CDR2: SQVTM, ANQGSEA. This CDR3 spans 12 amino acids. Written as DNA, the CDR3 is TGCAGCGTTGTCGGGGAGGCAGATACGCAGTATTTT. It is translated as CSVVGEADTQYF.

In this sample, this clone turned up once. This chain uses TRBV4-1 with TRBJ1-5; 10 bases line up with TRBD1. The CDR3 has 19 amino acids. Germline V gene lookup returns CDR1 MGHRA and CDR2 YSYEKL. V lost 1 base, J lost 2 bases, and 11 bases stayed unmatched. The CDR3, as DNA: TGCGCCAGCAGCCAAGTACTTGGACAGGGGGGGGTAGGCAATCAGCCCCAGCATTTT. Translated: CASSQVLGQGGVGNQPQHF.

This clone was observed a handful of times. The V gene is TRBV25-1, the J gene TRBJ2-2; D is perhaps TRBD2 (6 bases). The CDR3 loop spans 13 amino acids. CDR1 is MGHDK and CDR2 is SYGVNS in the germline V gene. V was clipped by 2 bases and J by 6 bases, with 7 bases between them. The CDR3 reads CASSEREAGELFF. The CDR3 DNA follows: TGTGCCAGCAGTGAAAGGGAGGCCGGGGAGCTGTTTTTT.

The rearrangement links TRBV6-1 to TRBJ2-1; the D is unclear. The germline V and J ends were trimmed by 2 bases and 8 bases, with 10 bases remaining between them. The CDR3 has 13 amino acids. CDR1 is MNHNS, CDR2 SASEGT, per germline. The CDR3 reads CASSERDFDEQFF. The DNA of the CDR3 is TGTGCCAGCAGTGAAAGGGATTTCGATGAGCAGTTCTTC.

The chain joins TRBV7-9 to TRBJ2-2, with D possibly TRBD1 on 9 matching bases. The CDR3 contains 19 residues. CDR1 is SEHNR and CDR2 is FQNEAQ in the germline V gene (reference sequence). V was clipped by 2 bases and J by 4 bases, with 23 bases between them. As DNA, the CDR3 is TGTGCCAGCAGCTTAAACAGGGGGCTAACTAGCGGAAGCACCGGGGAGCTGTTTTTT. Its translation: CASSLNRGLTSGSTGELFF.

This clone appeared a few times. The V gene is TRBV28, the J gene TRBJ2-5; TRBD2 is a possible D gene (5 bases). The ends were cut back, 6 bases at V and 3 bases at J, with 14 bases in the middle. CDR1 is MDHEN, CDR2 SYDVKM, per germline. This CDR3 has 14 amino acids. The CDR3 sequence is CASREVGKEETQYF. The DNA for the CDR3 is TGTGCCAGCAGGGAGGTTGGGAAGGAAGAGACCCAGTACTTC.

The sample holds one count of this clone. The rearrangement joins TRBV5-6 to TRBJ2-3; D uncertain. CDR1 SGHDT and CDR2 YYEEEE come from the germline V gene. The CDR3 runs 14 residues. V lost 0 bases and J lost 2, with 7 bases in between. DNA for the CDR3: TGTGCCAGCAGCTTGGATACTTACACAGATACGCAGTATTTT. Residues: CASSLDTYTDTQYF.

The chain employs TRBV6-5 and TRBJ1-2, with TRBD1 matching 7 bases. The CDR3 is 15 residues long. Germline V gene lookup returns CDR1 MNHEY and CDR2 SVGAGI. Trimming removed 5 bases from V and 4 bases from J; junction bases left unmatched: 10. CDR3 nucleotides: TGTGCCAGCAGTGCACCGGACAGGCCACTCTATGGCTACACCTTC. Translation: CASSAPDRPLYGYTF.

The chain has TRBV6-6 and TRBJ2-2; D assignment may be TRBD1 or TRBD2 (6 bases each). The CDR3 consists of 16 residues. The V end lost 0 bases, the J end lost 5 bases, and 13 bases lay between the germline ends. CDR1 MNHNY and CDR2 SVGAGI come from the germline V gene (reference sequence). CDR3 loop: CASSYSGGFVTGELFF. In DNA form, the CDR3 reads TGTGCCAGCAGTTACTCCGGGGGCTTTGTTACCGGGGAGCTGTTTTTT.

This clone was detected only a few times. V usage is TRBV7-8 and J usage is TRBJ2-7; D is perhaps TRBD1 (7 bases). The CDR3 contains 14 residues. V was pared by 1 base and J by 3 bases, with 10 bases between. Per germline, CDR1 SGHVS and CDR2 FQNEAQ. The CDR3 DNA reads as TGTGCCAGCAGCTTAGTCCAGGGGGGCTACGAGCAGTACTTC. Amino acids: CASSLVQGGYEQYF.

The rearrangement links TRBV4-2 to TRBJ2-6; the D is unclear. Between the trimmed V and J ends, which lost 0 bases and 0 bases, there was a span of 6 bases. This CDR3 is 16 amino acids long. CDR1 LGHNA and CDR2 YNFKEQ come from the germline V gene. The CDR3 region is CASSQDGYSGANVLTF. Here the CDR3 DNA reads TGTGCCAGCAGCCAAGATGGGTACTCTGGGGCCAACGTCCTGACTTTC.

The gene calls are TRBV29-1 and TRBJ2-5; 8 bases agree with TRBD1. J lost 4 bases, V lost 8 bases, and 12 bases had no gene match. The CDR3 spans 14 residues. Germline loops: CDR1 SQVTM, CDR2 ANQGSEA. CDR3 coding DNA: TGCAGCTGGACAGGGCGTTCGGTTGGAGAGACCCAGTACTTC. As protein: CSWTGRSVGETQYF.